This T cell receptor (beta chain) was identified during a study of T cells in Graves' hyperthyroidism and ophthalmopathy. Study summary: Peripheral blood was acquired at first diagnosis, ahead of any therapy whatsoever. Points from the study as a whole: Stable hyperthyroidism and ophthalmopathy were separated using 13 V-J signatures. Most clonotypes that expanded in the thyroid above 0.001 also showed up in blood.

The CDR3 has 18 amino acids. The germline CDR1 and CDR2 sequences are SGHTA and FQGNSA. The V segment lost 0 bases and the J segment 5 bases; nucleotides outside the gene matches: 8. Uncontrolled infection, other autoimmune disease, pregnancy or lactation disqualified patients from enrolment. This clonotype has at least ten counts. Its antigen is unidentified. TCR beta CDR3 regions were amplified from RNA transcripts. The HTBI set primed first-round TCR CDR3 RT-PCR. TCRdb reanalysed the multiplex PCR reads using MiXCR and keeps one entry per CDR3 protein. This sample yields about 300,000 distinct CDR3 sequences, of which about 19% are seen a single time; just under 40% belongs to the top ten.

This clonotype originated in a man aged 45-60 years with Graves' ophthalmopathy. The J gene is TRBJ2-5, the V gene TRBV7-2, with TRBD2 matching 14 bases. The specimen sequenced was blood. CDR3 sequence: CASSLASGTSGRGETQYF. The CDR3 nucleotides are TGTGCCAGCAGCTTAGCATCCGGGACTAGCGGGAGAGGGGAGACCCAGTACTTC.